One and the same sample provided the 14 T cell receptor beta chains below, sequenced in a study of OX40 agonist ivuxolimab in advanced cancers. The method was immunoSEQ multiplex PCR; TCRdb's version includes in-frame clones alone and lacks a portion of them. The profile shows 65,000 to 80,000 clones, 92% of them singletons. The sample in question was CD4+ or CD8+ T cells sorted from blood, obtained in a trial of the OX40 agonist ivuxolimab. The receptors shown here come from an adult with an advanced solid tumor such as melanoma, head and neck, liver or kidney cancer.

The rearrangement links TRBV9 to TRBJ2-5; 8 nucleotides match TRBD1. Trimming cost V 2 bases and J 5 bases; bases outside gene matches: 5. Germline assignment: CDR1 SGDLS and CDR2 YYNGEE. This CDR3 has 14 amino acids. In nucleotides, the CDR3 is TGTGCCAGCAGCGTTCAGGGGGCGGGTGAGACCCAGTACTTC. Encoded protein: CASSVQGAGETQYF.

The chain joins TRBV4-2 to TRBJ2-1; a possible D gene is TRBD2 (6 bases). Germline V lookup: CDR1 LGHNA, CDR2 YNFKEQ. Trimming took off 1 base at V and 6 bases at J, with 16 bases between the two ends. The CDR3 loop spans 16 amino acids. CDR3 bases: TGTGCCAGCAGCCAAGTTGCTAGCGAGGAAGCCAATGAGCAGTTCTTC. Translated, it gives CASSQVASEEANEQFF.

The chain combines TRBV7-3 with TRBJ2-1; D gene ambiguous. The germline V gene has CDR1 SGHTA and CDR2 FQGTGA. The CDR3 is made up of 13 amino acids. The V and J ends lost 2 bases and 4 bases respectively, with 6 bases between them. The CDR3 DNA follows: TGTGCCAGCAGCTTATTTTCGTACAATGAGCAGTTCTTC. Translated: CASSLFSYNEQFF.

The rearrangement links TRBV6-1 to TRBJ1-5; D gene unclear. V was clipped by 0 bases and J by 3 bases, with 18 bases between them. The CDR3 covers 18 residues. Germline V gene data show CDR1 as MNHNS and CDR2 as SASEGT. Here the CDR3 reads CASSEAGRSNTFNQPQHF. The DNA of the CDR3 is TGTGCCAGCAGTGAAGCGGGGAGGTCAAATACATTCAATCAGCCCCAGCATTTT.

CDR3 sequence (DNA): TGTGCCAGCAGTTTCCGGACAGGCTCCTACGAGCAGTACTTC. Translating it yields CASSFRTGSYEQYF. The chain has TRBV27 and TRBJ2-7; the match to TRBD1 covers 7 bases. Per germline, CDR1 MNHEY and CDR2 SMNVEV (reference sequence). V shed 3 bases, J shed 0 bases, and the junction held 2 bases outside the gene matches. The CDR3 extends over 14 amino acids.

The V call is TRBV5-1, the J call TRBJ2-1; D perhaps matches TRBD1 (6 bases). Germline values: CDR1 SGHRS, CDR2 YFSETQ. This CDR3 has 15 amino acids. Trimming took 6 bases from V and 0 from J, leaving 13 bases between them. The CDR3 DNA is TGCGCCAGCAACTCCGGGACAAGCTCCTACAATGAGCAGTTCTTC. This codes for CASNSGTSSYNEQFF. Based on the CDR3 plus reference TRBV5-1 and TRBJ2-1, the full variable domain is KAGVTQTPRYLIKTRGQQVTLSCSPISGHRSVSWYQQTPGQGLQFLFEYFSETQRNKGNFPGRFSGRQFSNSRSEMNVSTLELGDSALYLCASNSGTSSYNEQFFGPGTRLTVL.

This clone was observed a single time. This chain links TRBV6-5 with TRBJ2-7; no clear D. Trimming shortened V by 6 bases and J by 3 bases, and 6 bases separated the two germline ends. CDR3 length: 11 residues. The germline V gene encodes CDR1 MNHEY and CDR2 SVGAGI. In DNA form, the CDR3 reads TGTGCCAGCAGACAAGACTACGAGCAGTACTTC. Its translation: CASRQDYEQYF.

This sequence joins TRBV6-1 and TRBJ2-7, with 11 positions matching TRBD1. The germline V gene encodes CDR1 MNHNS and CDR2 SASEGT. This CDR3 region has 14 residues. V shed 1 base and J 5 bases; nucleotides not matched to a gene: 1. The CDR3 is CASSEGTGGHEQYF. The CDR3 bases are TGTGCCAGCAGTGAAGGGACAGGGGGCCACGAGCAGTACTTC.

V usage is TRBV2 and J usage is TRBJ1-1, with 7 positions matching TRBD1. The CDR3 sequence is 14 residues long. The trim removed 6 bases at V and 1 base at J, leaving 5 bases unmatched. Germline CDR1 SNHLY, CDR2 FYNNEI. This CDR3 is CASRRTGENTEAFF. CDR3 DNA: TGTGCCAGCAGACGTACAGGGGAGAACACTGAAGCTTTCTTT. Full variable domain (rest looked up from reference TRBV2 and TRBJ1-1): EPEVTQTPSHQVTQMGQEVILRCVPISNHLYFYWYRQILGQKVEFLVSFYNNEISEKSEIFDDQFSVERPDGSNFTLKIRSTKLEDSAMYFCASRRTGENTEAFFGQGTRLTVV.

The chain couples TRBV2 to TRBJ1-2; D uncertain. CDR3 length: 15 residues. CDR1 is SNHLY and CDR2 is FYNNEI in the germline V gene. With 6 bases removed from V and 4 bases from J, the gap between germline ends came to 18 bases. CDR3 coding DNA: TGTGCCAGCAGACCCGTGCCATTCGGTTCCTATGGCTACACCTTC. It is translated as CASRPVPFGSYGYTF.

This chain links TRBV7-8 with TRBJ1-2; D gene uncertain. The CDR3 contains 12 residues. CDR1 is SGHVS, CDR2 FQNEAQ, per germline. Trimming took off 0 bases at V and 8 bases at J, with 7 bases between the two ends. CDR3 in DNA: TGTGCCAGCAGCTTAGCGGTAGGGGGCTACACCTTC. Translation gives CASSLAVGGYTF.

The chain is built from TRBV9 and TRBJ2-7; maybe TRBD2 (6 bases). The CDR3 contains 16 residues. CDR1 and CDR2 (germline): SGDLS, YYNGEE. The V end was cut by 3 bases, the J end by 2 bases, with 18 bases between. This CDR3 is CASSAGTVGGTYEQYF. Written as DNA, the CDR3 is TGTGCCAGCAGCGCTGGAACCGTCGGGGGAACCTACGAGCAGTACTTC.

This clone came up a few times. The J gene is TRBJ1-3, the V gene TRBV5-6, with unresolved D. The CDR3 sequence is 15 residues long. V dropped 1 base and J dropped 2 bases, with 10 bases sitting between them. Germline V gives CDR1 SGHDT, CDR2 YYEEEE. In DNA form, the CDR3 reads TGTGCCAGCAGCTTGTTAGCAGGCCCTGGAAACACCATATATTTT. As protein: CASSLLAGPGNTIYF.

The rearrangement links TRBV6-6 to TRBJ2-1; D remains ambiguous. The CDR3 runs to 15 residues. The V gene's germline CDR1 is MNHNY and CDR2 SVGAGI (reference sequence). Trimming stripped 6 bases from V and 8 bases from J, with 20 bases between. CDR3 sequence: CASSTSYDLSDEQFF. Here the CDR3 DNA reads TGTGCCAGCAGCACCAGCTATGACTTGAGCGATGAGCAGTTCTTC.